The clone carrying this T cell receptor beta chain was observed at least ten times. The CDR3 spans 14 residues. The V gene lost 5 bases and the J gene lost 0 bases, with 9 bases spanning the gap. This sample was taken from a study of T cells in Graves' hyperthyroidism and ophthalmopathy. TCR beta CDR3 region amplification was performed from RNA transcripts. The TCR CDR3 was amplified in a first-round RT-PCR using the HTBI primer set. Using its own MiXCR run on the multiplex PCR reads, TCRdb lists one record per CDR3 protein. The table includes hundreds of thousands of distinct CDR3 sequences, about 15% detected once.

The sequence was obtained from a woman aged 25 to 39 with Graves' hyperthyroidism that later progressed to Graves' ophthalmopathy. Material: blood. V usage is TRBV12-3 or TRBV12-4 and J usage is TRBJ2-3; D unresolved. The CDR3 sequence: CASSNSESTDTQYF. CDR3 DNA sequence: TGTGCCAGCAGTAACAGTGAGAGCACAGATACGCAGTATTTT.